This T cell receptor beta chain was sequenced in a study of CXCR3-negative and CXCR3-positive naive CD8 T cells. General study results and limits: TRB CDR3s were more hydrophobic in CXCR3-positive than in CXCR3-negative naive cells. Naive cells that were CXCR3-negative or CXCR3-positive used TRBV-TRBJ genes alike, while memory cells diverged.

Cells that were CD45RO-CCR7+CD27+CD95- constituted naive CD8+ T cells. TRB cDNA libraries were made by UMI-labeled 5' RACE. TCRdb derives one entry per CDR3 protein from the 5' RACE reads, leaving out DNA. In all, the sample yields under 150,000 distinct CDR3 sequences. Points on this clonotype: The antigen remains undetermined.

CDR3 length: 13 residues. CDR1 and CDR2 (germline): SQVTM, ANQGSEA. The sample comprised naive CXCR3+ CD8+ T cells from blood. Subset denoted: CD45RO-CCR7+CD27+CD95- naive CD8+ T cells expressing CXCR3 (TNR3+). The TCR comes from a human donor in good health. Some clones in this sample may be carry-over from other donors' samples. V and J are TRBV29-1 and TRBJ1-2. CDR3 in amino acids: CSVILQANYGYTF. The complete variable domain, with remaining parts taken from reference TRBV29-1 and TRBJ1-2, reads SAVISQKPSRDICQRGTSLTIQCQVDSQVTMMFWYRQQPGQSLTLIATANQGSEATYESGFVIDKFPISRPNLTFSTLTVSNMSPEDSSIYLCSVILQANYGYTFGSGTRLTVV.